One TCR beta chain is described in this entry. The antigen is unknown. Primers: 60 Vbeta forward and 13 Jbeta reverse. In the authors' methods: The authors later counted around 80 million unique TCR beta chains, some 11 million of them shared. Sequenced by immunoSEQ multiplex PCR; TCRdb stores in-frame clones only, minus some. V and J calls plus clone size are reproduced from that table; the DNA served to infer D and trimming. The table for this sample gives 80,000 to 100,000 clones. The data belong to a study of cytomegalovirus exposure and HLA in healthy donors. In the study overall: Genotyping of 400 or so donors showed that about 79% belonged to the Caucasian-associated ancestry cluster.

The CDR3 has 15 residues. V gave up 2 bases and J gave up 5 bases; unmatched junction bases: 8. CDR1 is SGHVS, CDR2 FNYEAQ, per germline. Whole-study findings and limits: The investigators catalogued under 200 TCR beta chains as cytomegalovirus-associated. The authors excluded some V segments, including TRBV6-2 and TRBV6-3, as indistinguishable.

This sequence joins TRBV7-6 and TRBJ2-7, with 8 bases that match TRBD2. The receptor was isolated from a woman aged 25 to 39 in good health and CMV-seronegative. Sequencing was done on a sample of PBMCs. CDR3 DNA sequence: TGTGCCAGCAGCTTATTGGCAAGCGGGAGTGACGAGCAGTACTTC. It translates to CASSLLASGSDEQYF.